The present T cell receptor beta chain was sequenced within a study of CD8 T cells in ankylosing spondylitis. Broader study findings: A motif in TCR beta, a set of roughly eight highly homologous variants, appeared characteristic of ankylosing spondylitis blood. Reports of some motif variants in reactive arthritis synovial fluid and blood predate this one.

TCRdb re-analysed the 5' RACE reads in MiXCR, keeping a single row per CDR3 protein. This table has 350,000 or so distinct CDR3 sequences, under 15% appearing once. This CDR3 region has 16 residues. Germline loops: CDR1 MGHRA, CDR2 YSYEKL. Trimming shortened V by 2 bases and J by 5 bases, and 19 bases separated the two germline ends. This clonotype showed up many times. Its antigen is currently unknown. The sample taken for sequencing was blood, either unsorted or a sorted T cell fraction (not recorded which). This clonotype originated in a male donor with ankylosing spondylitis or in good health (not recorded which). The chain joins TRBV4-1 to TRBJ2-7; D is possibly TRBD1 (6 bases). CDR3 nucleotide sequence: TGCGCCAGCAGCCAAACGGACGGGGACAAGAGAAACGAGCAGTACTTC. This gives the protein CASSQTDGDKRNEQYF.